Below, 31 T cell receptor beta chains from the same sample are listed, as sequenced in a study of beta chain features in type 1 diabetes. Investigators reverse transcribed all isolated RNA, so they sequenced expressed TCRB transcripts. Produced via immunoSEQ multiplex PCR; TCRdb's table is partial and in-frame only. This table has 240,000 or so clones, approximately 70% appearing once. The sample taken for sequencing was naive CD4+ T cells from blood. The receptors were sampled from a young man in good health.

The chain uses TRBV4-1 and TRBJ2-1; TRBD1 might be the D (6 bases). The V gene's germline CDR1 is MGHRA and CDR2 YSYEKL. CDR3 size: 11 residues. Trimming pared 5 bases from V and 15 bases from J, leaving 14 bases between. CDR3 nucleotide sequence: TGCGCCAGCAGCACCCGACAGGATGTGTTCTTC. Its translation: CASSTRQDVFF.

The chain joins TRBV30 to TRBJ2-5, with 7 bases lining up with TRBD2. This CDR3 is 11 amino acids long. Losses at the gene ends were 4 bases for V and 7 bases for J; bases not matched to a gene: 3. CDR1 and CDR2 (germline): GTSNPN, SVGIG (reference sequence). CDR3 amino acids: CAWTSGGTQYF. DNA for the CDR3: TGTGCCTGGACCTCGGGAGGGACCCAGTACTTC.

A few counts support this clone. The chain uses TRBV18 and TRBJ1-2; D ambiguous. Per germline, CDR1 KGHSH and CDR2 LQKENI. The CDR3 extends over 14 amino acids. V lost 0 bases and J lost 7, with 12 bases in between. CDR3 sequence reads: CASSPPYGPRGYTF. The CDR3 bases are TGTGCCAGCTCACCACCGTACGGGCCGCGTGGCTACACCTTC.

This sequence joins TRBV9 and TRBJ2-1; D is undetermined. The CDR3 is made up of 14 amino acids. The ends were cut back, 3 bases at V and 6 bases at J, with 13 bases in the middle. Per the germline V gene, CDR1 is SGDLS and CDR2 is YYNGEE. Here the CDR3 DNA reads TGTGCCAGCAGCGCAGACCAGGTGGGCAATGAGCAGTTCTTC. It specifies CASSADQVGNEQFF.

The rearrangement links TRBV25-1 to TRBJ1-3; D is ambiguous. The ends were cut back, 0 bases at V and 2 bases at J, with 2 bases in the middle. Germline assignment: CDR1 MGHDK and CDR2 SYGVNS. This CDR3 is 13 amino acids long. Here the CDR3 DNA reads TGTGCCAGCAGTGAATACGCTGGAAACACCATATATTTT. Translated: CASSEYAGNTIYF. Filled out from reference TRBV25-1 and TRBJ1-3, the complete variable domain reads EADIYQTPRYLVIGTGKKITLECSQTMGHDKMYWYQQDPGMELHLIHYSYGVNSTEKGDLSSESTVSRIRTEHFPLTLESARPSHTSQYLCASSEYAGNTIYFGEGSWLTVV.

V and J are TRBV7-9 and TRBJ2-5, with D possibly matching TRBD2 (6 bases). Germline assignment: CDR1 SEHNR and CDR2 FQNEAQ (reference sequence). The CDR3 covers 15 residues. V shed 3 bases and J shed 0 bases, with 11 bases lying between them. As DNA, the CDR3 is TGTGCCAGCAGCTTGACGGCGGGACACCAAGAGACCCAGTACTTC. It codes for CASSLTAGHQETQYF.

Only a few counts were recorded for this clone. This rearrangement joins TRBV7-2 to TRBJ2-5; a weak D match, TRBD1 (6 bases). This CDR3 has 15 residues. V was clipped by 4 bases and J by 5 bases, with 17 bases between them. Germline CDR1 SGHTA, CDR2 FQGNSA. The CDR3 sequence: CASSSPATGWETQYF. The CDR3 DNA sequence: TGTGCCAGCAGCTCCCCCGCGACAGGATGGGAGACCCAGTACTTC.

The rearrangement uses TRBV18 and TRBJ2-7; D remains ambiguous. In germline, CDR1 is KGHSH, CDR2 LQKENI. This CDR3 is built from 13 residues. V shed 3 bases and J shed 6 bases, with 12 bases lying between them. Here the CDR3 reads CASSPELNSEQYF. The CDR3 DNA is TGTGCCAGCTCACCTGAGCTCAACTCCGAGCAGTACTTC.

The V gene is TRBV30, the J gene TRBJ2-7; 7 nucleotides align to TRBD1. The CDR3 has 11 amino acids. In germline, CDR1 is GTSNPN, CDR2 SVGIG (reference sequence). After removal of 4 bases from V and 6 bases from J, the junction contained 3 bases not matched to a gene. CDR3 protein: CAWKGAGEQYF. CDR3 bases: TGTGCCTGGAAGGGGGCAGGCGAGCAGTACTTC.

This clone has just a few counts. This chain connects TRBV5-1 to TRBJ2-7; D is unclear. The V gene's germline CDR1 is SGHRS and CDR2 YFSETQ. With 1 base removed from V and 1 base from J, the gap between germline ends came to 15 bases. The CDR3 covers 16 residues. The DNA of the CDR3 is TGCGCCAGCAGCTTGATATACCGAGGAGTATCCTACGAGCAGTACTTC. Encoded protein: CASSLIYRGVSYEQYF.

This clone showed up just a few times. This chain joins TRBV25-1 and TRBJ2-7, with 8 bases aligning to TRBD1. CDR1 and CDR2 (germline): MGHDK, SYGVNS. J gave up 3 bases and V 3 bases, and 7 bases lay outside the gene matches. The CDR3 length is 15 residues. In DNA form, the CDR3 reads TGTGCCAGCAGTGATCATAGGACAGGGTACTACGAGCAGTACTTC. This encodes CASSDHRTGYYEQYF.

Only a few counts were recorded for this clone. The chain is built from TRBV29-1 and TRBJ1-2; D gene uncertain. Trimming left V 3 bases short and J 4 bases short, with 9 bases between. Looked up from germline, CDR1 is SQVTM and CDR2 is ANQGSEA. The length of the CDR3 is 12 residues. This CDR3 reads CSVDRAAYGYTF. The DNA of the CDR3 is TGCAGCGTTGACCGGGCAGCCTATGGCTACACCTTC.

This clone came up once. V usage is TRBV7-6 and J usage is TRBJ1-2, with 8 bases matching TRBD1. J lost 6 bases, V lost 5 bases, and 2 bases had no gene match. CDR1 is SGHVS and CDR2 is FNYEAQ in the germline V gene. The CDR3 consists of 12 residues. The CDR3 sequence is CASSMDRDGYTF. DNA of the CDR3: TGTGCCAGCAGCATGGACAGGGATGGCTACACCTTC.

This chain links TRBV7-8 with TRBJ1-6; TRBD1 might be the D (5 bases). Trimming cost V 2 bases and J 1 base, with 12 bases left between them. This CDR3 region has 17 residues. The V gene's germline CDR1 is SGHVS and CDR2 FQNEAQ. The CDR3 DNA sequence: TGTGCCAGCAGCTTATCGCGGGGGTGGTCCTATAATTCACCCCTCCACTTT. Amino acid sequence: CASSLSRGWSYNSPLHF. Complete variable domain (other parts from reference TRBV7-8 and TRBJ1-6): GAGVSQSPRYKVAKRGQDVALRCDPISGHVSLFWYQQALGQGPEFLTYFQNEAQLDKSGLPSDRFFAERPEGSVSTLKIQRTQQEDSAVYLCASSLSRGWSYNSPLHFGNGTRLTVT.

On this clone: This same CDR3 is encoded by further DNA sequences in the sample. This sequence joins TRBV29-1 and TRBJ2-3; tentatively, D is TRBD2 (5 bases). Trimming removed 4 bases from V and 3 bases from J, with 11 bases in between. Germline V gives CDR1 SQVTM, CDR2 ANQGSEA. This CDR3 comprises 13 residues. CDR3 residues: CSVGRPLTDTQYF. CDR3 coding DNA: TGCAGCGTTGGGAGGCCGTTAACAGATACGCAGTATTTT.

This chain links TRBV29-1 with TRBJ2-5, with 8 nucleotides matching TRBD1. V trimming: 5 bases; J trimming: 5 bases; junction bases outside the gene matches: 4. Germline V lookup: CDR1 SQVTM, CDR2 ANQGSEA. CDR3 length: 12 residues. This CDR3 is CSVPDRVETQYF. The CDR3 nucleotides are TGCAGCGTTCCGGACAGGGTTGAGACCCAGTACTTC.

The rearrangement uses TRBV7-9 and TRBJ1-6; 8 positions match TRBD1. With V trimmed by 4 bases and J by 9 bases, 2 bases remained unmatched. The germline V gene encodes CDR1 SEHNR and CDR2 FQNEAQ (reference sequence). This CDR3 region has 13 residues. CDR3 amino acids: CASSSTGVSPLHF. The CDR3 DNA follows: TGTGCCAGCAGCTCGACAGGGGTTTCACCCCTCCACTTT.

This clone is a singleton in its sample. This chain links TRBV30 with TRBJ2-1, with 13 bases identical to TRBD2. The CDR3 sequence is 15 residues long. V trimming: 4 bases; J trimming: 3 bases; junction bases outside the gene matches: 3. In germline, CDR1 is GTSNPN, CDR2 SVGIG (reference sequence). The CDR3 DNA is TGTGCCTGGAAACGGACTAGCGGGGGCTACAATGAGCAGTTCTTC. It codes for CAWKRTSGGYNEQFF.

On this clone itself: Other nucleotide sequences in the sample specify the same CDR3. The CDR3 DNA follows: TGCAGCGTTGGGACCTCCTACGAGCAGTACTTC. Its protein product is CSVGTSYEQYF. The rearrangement joins TRBV29-1 to TRBJ2-7; D gene uncertain. Germline V lookup: CDR1 SQVTM, CDR2 ANQGSEA. The CDR3 contains 11 residues. Deletions cut 4 bases from V and 0 bases from J, with 4 bases between.

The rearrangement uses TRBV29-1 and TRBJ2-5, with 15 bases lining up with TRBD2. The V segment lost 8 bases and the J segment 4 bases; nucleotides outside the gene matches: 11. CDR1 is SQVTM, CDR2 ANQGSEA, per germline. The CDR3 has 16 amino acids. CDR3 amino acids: CSSTGLAGGPVETQYF. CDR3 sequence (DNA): TGCAGCTCGACCGGACTAGCGGGAGGGCCGGTAGAGACCCAGTACTTC.

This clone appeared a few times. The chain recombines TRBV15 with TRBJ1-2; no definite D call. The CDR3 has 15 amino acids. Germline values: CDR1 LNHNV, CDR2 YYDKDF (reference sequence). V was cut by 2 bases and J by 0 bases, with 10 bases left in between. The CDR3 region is CATSRRQLANYGYTF. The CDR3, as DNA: TGTGCCACCAGCAGAAGGCAGCTAGCTAACTATGGCTACACCTTC.

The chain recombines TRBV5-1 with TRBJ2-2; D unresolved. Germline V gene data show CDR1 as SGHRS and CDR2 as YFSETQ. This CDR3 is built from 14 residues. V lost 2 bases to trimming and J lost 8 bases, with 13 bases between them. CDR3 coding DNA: TGCGCCAGCAGCTTTAACCCTACAGTGGGGGAGCTGTTTTTT. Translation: CASSFNPTVGELFF. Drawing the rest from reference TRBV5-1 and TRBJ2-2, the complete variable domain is KAGVTQTPRYLIKTRGQQVTLSCSPISGHRSVSWYQQTPGQGLQFLFEYFSETQRNKGNFPGRFSGRQFSNSRSEMNVSTLELGDSALYLCASSFNPTVGELFFGEGSRLTVL.

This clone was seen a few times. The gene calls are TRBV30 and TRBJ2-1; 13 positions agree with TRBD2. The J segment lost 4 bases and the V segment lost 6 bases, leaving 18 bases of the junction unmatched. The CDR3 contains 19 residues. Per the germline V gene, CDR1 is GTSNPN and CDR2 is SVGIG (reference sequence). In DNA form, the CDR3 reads TGTGCCTGCAGCCGATCAGGGGAGACTAGCGGGAGGAGATACAATGAGCAGTTCTTC. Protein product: CACSRSGETSGRRYNEQFF.

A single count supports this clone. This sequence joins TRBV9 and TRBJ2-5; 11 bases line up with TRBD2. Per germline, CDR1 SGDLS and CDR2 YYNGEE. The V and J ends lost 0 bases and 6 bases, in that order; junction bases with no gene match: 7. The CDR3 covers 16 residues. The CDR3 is CASSVGSSGGLKTQYF. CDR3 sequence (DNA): TGTGCCAGCAGCGTAGGATCTAGCGGGGGGTTGAAGACCCAGTACTTC.

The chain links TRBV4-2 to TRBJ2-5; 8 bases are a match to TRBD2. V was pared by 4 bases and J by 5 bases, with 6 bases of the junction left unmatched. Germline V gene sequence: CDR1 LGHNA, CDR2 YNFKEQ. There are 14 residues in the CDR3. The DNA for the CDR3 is TGTGCCAGCAGCCGAGGAGCGGGGGAGGAGACCCAGTACTTC. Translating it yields CASSRGAGEETQYF.

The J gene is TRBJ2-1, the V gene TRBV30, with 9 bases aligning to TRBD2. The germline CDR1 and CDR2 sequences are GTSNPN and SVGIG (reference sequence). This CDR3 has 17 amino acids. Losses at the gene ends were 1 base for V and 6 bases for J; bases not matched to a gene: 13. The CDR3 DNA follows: TGTGCCTGGAGTGCCCCCTGGGCTAGCGGGACACGCAATGAGCAGTTCTTC. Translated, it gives CAWSAPWASGTRNEQFF.

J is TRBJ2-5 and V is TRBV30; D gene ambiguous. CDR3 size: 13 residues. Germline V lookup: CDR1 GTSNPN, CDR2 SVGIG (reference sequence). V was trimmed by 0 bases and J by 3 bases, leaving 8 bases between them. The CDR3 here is CAWSVFFKETQYF. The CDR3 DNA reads TGTGCCTGGAGTGTATTTTTCAAAGAGACCCAGTACTTC. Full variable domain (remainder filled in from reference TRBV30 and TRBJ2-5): SQTIHQWPATLVQPVGSPLSLECTVEGTSNPNLYWYRQAAGRGLQLLFYSVGIGQISSEVPQNLSASRPQDRQFILSSKKLLLSDSGFYLCAWSVFFKETQYFGPGTRLLVL.

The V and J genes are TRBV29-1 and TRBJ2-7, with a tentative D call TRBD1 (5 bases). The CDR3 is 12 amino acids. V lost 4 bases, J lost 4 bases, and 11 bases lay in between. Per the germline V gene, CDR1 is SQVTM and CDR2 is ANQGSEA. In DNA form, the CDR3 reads TGCAGCGTTGCGGCAGGGATGTACGAGCAGTACTTC. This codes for CSVAAGMYEQYF.

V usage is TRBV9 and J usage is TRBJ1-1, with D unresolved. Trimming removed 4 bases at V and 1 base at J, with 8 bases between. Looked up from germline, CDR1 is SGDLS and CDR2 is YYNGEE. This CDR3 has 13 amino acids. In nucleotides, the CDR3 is TGTGCCAGCAGCTCCTTGGGGAACACTGAAGCTTTCTTT. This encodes CASSSLGNTEAFF.

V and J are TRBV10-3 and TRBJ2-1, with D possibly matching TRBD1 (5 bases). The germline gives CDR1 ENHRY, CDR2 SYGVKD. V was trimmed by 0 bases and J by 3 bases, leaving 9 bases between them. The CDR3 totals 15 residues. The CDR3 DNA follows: TGTGCCATCAGTGAGTCGGGGCTGGTCTACAATGAGCAGTTCTTC. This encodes CAISESGLVYNEQFF.

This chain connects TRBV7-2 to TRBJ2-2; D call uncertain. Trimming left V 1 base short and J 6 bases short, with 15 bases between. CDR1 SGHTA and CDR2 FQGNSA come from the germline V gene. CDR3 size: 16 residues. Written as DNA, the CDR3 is TGTGCCAGCAGCTTAGTTGGAGATAACTCCGCCGGGGAGCTGTTTTTT. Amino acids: CASSLVGDNSAGELFF.